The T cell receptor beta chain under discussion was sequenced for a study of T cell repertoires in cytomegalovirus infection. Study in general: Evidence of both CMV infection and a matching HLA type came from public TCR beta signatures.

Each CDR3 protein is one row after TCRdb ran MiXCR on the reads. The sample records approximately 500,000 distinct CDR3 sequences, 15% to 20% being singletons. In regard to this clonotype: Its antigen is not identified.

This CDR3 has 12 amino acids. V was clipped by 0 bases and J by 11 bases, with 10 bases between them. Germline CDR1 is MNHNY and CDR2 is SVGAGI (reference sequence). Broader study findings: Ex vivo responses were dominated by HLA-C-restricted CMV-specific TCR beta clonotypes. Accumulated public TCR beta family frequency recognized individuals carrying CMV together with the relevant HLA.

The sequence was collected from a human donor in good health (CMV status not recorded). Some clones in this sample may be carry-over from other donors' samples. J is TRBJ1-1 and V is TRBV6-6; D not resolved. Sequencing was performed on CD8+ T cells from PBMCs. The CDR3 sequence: CASSYSNTDAFF. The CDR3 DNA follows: TGTGCCAGCAGTTACTCTAACACCGACGCTTTCTTT.